This entry lists 4 T cell receptor beta chains sequenced from one sample in a study of sequential checkpoint blockade in melanoma. Measured with immunoSEQ multiplex PCR; TCRdb has only the in-frame clones, and not every one. This sample has roughly 7,200 clones; over 25% occur once, and the top ten carry roughly 21%. This sample's treatment: randomized to nivolumab then ipilimumab (arm A) or the reverse (arm B). The material sequenced was tumor tissue (inferred from file names), taken from a patient given nivolumab and ipilimumab in sequence. All receptors derive from a human donor with melanoma.

The chain is built from TRBV18 and TRBJ2-2, with 7 positions matching TRBD2. Germline-derived CDR1 and CDR2 are KGHSH and LQKENI. The CDR3 length is 17 residues. With 1 base clipped from V and 5 bases from J, the junction kept 10 bases outside the gene matches. CDR3: CASSPLPSGSGTGELFF. The CDR3 coding sequence is TGTGCCAGCTCACCACTTCCTAGCGGATCCGGGACCGGGGAGCTGTTTTTT.

In nucleotides, the CDR3 is TGCAGCGCCGAACCGGGACACGGAGAGACCCAGTACTTC. Translating it yields CSAEPGHGETQYF. The V call is TRBV29-1, the J call TRBJ2-5; a possible D gene is TRBD1 (6 bases). The CDR3 totals 13 residues. V was clipped by 7 bases and J by 4 bases, with 16 bases between them. Per germline, CDR1 SQVTM and CDR2 ANQGSEA.

The V gene is TRBV5-1, the J gene TRBJ1-1; possibly TRBD1 for D (6 bases). CDR1 and CDR2 from the germline V gene are SGHRS and YFSETQ. Deletions cut 6 bases from V and 4 bases from J, with 19 bases between. CDR3 size: 15 residues. The CDR3, as DNA: TGCGCCAGCACTCGTCTTTGGGGGCCTGGCACTGAAGCTTTCTTT. It codes for CASTRLWGPGTEAFF.

By share of the sample, this clone is medium-sized. J is TRBJ2-3 and V is TRBV30; D tentatively reads TRBD1 or TRBD2 (5 bases each). This CDR3 comprises 13 residues. The V end was cut by 1 base, the J end by 2 bases, with 7 bases between. Germline CDR1 is GTSNPN and CDR2 is SVGIG (reference sequence). CDR3: CAWSAGHTDTQYF. The DNA for the CDR3 is TGTGCCTGGAGTGCGGGGCACACAGATACGCAGTATTTT. Full variable domain (missing parts from reference TRBV30 and TRBJ2-3): SQTIHQWPATLVQPVGSPLSLECTVEGTSNPNLYWYRQAAGRGLQLLFYSVGIGQISSEVPQNLSASRPQDRQFILSSKKLLLSDSGFYLCAWSAGHTDTQYFGPGTRLTVL.